The present T cell receptor beta chain was sequenced within a study of T-cell reconstitution after alpha-beta-depleted transplantation in children. The germline V and J ends were trimmed by 5 bases and 0 bases, with 14 bases remaining between them. This CDR3 is built from 16 residues. The germline CDR1 and CDR2 sequences are LGHNA and YSLEER. A library of TCRbeta sequences, prepared with unique molecular identifiers, was generated. Each CDR3 protein is one row after TCRdb ran MiXCR on the PCR reads. The table lists 200,000 to 250,000 distinct CDR3 sequences, 8.5% to 10% of them singletons. The clonotype was recovered from a human donor who donated a stem cell graft to a child with acute lymphoblastic leukemia. This specimen consisted of PBMCs from the stem cell graft donor, obtained from the stem cell graft. The chain links TRBV4-3 to TRBJ2-1; D gene unclear. The CDR3 DNA reads as TGCGCCAGCAGCGAAAATCCAGGTAACTCCTACAATGAGCAGTTCTTC. It codes for CASSENPGNSYNEQFF.